Included here is one TCR beta chain sequence, with context. No antigen is known for it. For each CDR3 protein, TCRdb gives one entry from its re-call of the 5' RACE reads, without DNA. The listing records 500,000 or so distinct CDR3 sequences. The sample comes from a study of T cells expressing NK-cell markers. Study at large: Eight donors were sequenced, seven testing HCMV-seropositive and one testing seronegative.

The CDR3 sequence is 15 residues long. Germline CDR1 MGHRA, CDR2 YSYEKL. Findings and caveats of the study: In a group of about six donors, dominant NKG2C+ clonotypes represented about 1.0-7.5% of CD8+ T cells.

Source material: blood T cells: a sorted CD56 or NKG2C T cell subset, CD4+ or CD8+ T cells, or bulk PBMC T cells (not recorded which). This TCR was sampled from a man aged 18 to 29 in good health. The chain is built from TRBV4-1 and TRBJ2-1; TCRdb's assignment of TRBD2 cannot be checked, as there is no DNA. CDR3 sequence: CASSQGLAVLNEQFF.